Presented here are 3 T cell receptor beta chains from one specimen sequenced in a study of regulatory T cells in long-lasting Graves disease. Both iRepertoire HTBI primers and Arm-PCR of CDR3 regions were used to build the TCR beta libraries. TCRdb called the multiplex PCR reads again in MiXCR, with one record for every CDR3 protein. The sample lists roughly 520,000 distinct CDR3 sequences, about 12% occurring once. Noted time point: newly diagnosed GD, antithyroid drugs for less than 3 months. RNA extracted from PBMCs served as the sequencing template. These records were also assigned to another study, of T cells in Graves' hyperthyroidism and ophthalmopathy.

The material sequenced was peripheral blood mononuclear cells (PBMCs), taken at new diagnosis, from a patient treated with antithyroid drugs. These receptors came from a woman aged 25 to 39 with Graves disease.

This clonotype has a count of ten or more. The junction departs from germline at one end; a sequencing error may be responsible. The chain has TRBV5-6 and TRBJ2-2, with D tentatively TRBD1 or TRBD2 (5 bases each). The germline V gene has CDR1 SGHDT and CDR2 YYEEEE. The CDR3 extends over 15 amino acids. CDR3 sequence reads: CASSLMAGSTGELFF. CDR3 sequence (DNA): TGTGCCAGCAGCTTGATGGCAGGGAGCACCGGGGAGCTGTTCTTT.

At least ten counts were recorded for this clonotype. The chain is built from TRBV30 and TRBJ2-3; D call uncertain. The CDR3 sequence is 11 residues long. Germline V gene lookup returns CDR1 GTSNPN and CDR2 SVGIG (reference sequence). The V end lost 3 bases, the J end lost 14 bases, and 15 bases lay between the germline ends. The CDR3 sequence is CAWSSPLDVYF. The CDR3 DNA reads as TGTGCCTGGAGCTCTCCCTTGGATGTGTATTTT.

This chain links TRBV28 with TRBJ2-1; TRBD1 matches at 9 bases. The CDR3 extends over 14 amino acids. V trimming: 6 bases; J trimming: 3 bases; junction bases outside the gene matches: 3. The germline gives CDR1 MDHEN, CDR2 SYDVKM. The chain's CDR3 is CASSVTGGYNEQFF. CDR3 DNA: TGTGCCAGCAGCGTGACAGGGGGCTACAATGAGCAGTTCTTC.